Presented here are 2 T cell receptor beta chains from one specimen sequenced in a study of vaccination and CD4 T cells after COVID-19. Treatment meaning: roughly ten-day PBMC culture with coronavirus spike peptide pools or control peptides (ViraFEST assay). Researchers collected the unexposed donor's CD4+ T cells before the COVID-19 pandemic (2011-2018). Sequencing of cultured CD4+ T cell DNA used the Oncomine TCR Beta short-read assay. TCRdb passed the PCR reads through MiXCR, listing each CDR3 protein once. The table lists just over 7,000 distinct CDR3 sequences, 45% to 55% of them singletons, with less than 45% in the top ten. Their antigens are not known. Source material: CD4+ T cells from blood, cultured in vitro. The receptors here all came from a human donor in good health.

This clonotype was recorded a few times. The genes are TRBV6-5 and TRBJ1-1; a weak D match, TRBD1 (5 bases). The CDR3 extends over 17 amino acids. The germline CDR1 and CDR2 sequences are MNHEY and SVGAGI. Deletions cut 0 bases from V and 5 bases from J, with 19 bases between. The CDR3 bases are TGTGCCAGCAGTTACTCGGCTACGACATGGGGGGGAACTGAAGCTTTCTTT. Amino acid sequence: CASSYSATTWGGTEAFF.

The rearrangement uses TRBV9 and TRBJ2-3; D is unresolved. V was clipped by 0 bases and J by 6 bases, with 5 bases between them. CDR1 is SGDLS, CDR2 YYNGEE, per germline. This CDR3 spans 12 amino acids. Here the CDR3 DNA reads TGTGCCAGCAGCGTAGCTCCCGATACGCAGTATTTT. The encoded protein is CASSVAPDTQYF.